The T cell receptor (beta chain) described here comes from a study of blood T cells in healthy people across ages. Then a second PCR, running roughly 7 to 11 cycles, was carried out with a sample-barcoded 5' primer and a J-beta primer mix. TCRdb fed the 5' RACE reads into MiXCR, producing one record per CDR3 protein. This repertoire shows around 1,900,000 distinct CDR3 sequences, roughly two fifths found once; its top ten account for 20% to 25%. The CDR3 consists of 14 residues. The germline V gene has CDR1 ENHRY and CDR2 SYGVKD. V was cut by 5 bases and J by 5 bases, with 15 bases left in between. The clonotype originates from a human donor in good health. The sample was blood. The V call is TRBV10-3, the J call TRBJ1-1; D is possibly TRBD1 (6 bases). The CDR3 sequence is CAISSQGFQTEAFF. The CDR3 bases are TGTGCCATCAGTTCCCAGGGGTTTCAAACTGAAGCTTTCTTT.